These 24 T cell receptor beta chains were sequenced from one sample in a study of cytomegalovirus exposure and HLA in healthy donors. Primers for the PCR totalled 60 Vbeta and 13 Jbeta. Here immunoSEQ multiplex PCR was the method, and the copy in TCRdb shows in-frame clones only, minus some. The record lists 220,000 or so clones, of which the ten most abundant hold about 1%. The sequenced sample consisted of PBMCs. The origin of the receptors is a girl aged 2-10 years in good health and CMV-seropositive.

This chain connects TRBV10-3 to TRBJ2-2; no firm D call. The V and J ends lost 4 bases and 3 bases respectively, with 9 bases between them. The CDR3 extends over 14 amino acids. Germline assignment: CDR1 ENHRY and CDR2 SYGVKD. The CDR3: CAISALVDTGELFF. In DNA, the CDR3 is TGTGCCATCAGTGCATTGGTAGACACCGGGGAGCTGTTTTTT.

This chain joins TRBV7-9 and TRBJ2-7, with D possibly being TRBD1 (6 bases). Trimming took 8 bases from V and 3 from J, leaving 8 bases between them. Germline-derived CDR1 and CDR2 are SEHNR and FQNEAQ (reference sequence). The CDR3 extends over 11 amino acids. The CDR3: CASQGGYEQYF. In DNA, the CDR3 is TGTGCCAGCCAAGGGGGCTACGAGCAGTACTTC.

The chain recombines TRBV28 with TRBJ1-2; D is undetermined. The CDR3 totals 13 residues. Trimming pared 2 bases from V and 4 bases from J, leaving 8 bases between. Germline V gene lookup returns CDR1 MDHEN and CDR2 SYDVKM. This chain's CDR3 is CASSLAGSYGYTF. The CDR3 nucleotides read TGTGCCAGCAGTTTAGCGGGGAGCTATGGCTACACCTTC.

CDR3 sequence (DNA): TGTGCCAGCAGTTCCACCTCTAGCGGGAGATACTACGAGCAGTACTTC. This codes for CASSSTSSGRYYEQYF. V is TRBV27 and J is TRBJ2-7; 10 bases are shared with TRBD2. CDR3 size: 16 residues. V gave up 4 bases and J gave up 3 bases; unmatched junction bases: 9. Germline CDR1 reads MNHEY; CDR2 reads SMNVEV (reference sequence).

This chain uses TRBV5-4 with TRBJ2-3; 9 nucleotides agree with TRBD2. The trim removed 2 bases at V and 1 base at J, leaving 5 bases unmatched. From germline, CDR1 is SGHNT and CDR2 YYREEE (reference sequence). The CDR3 runs to 16 residues. CDR3 amino acids: CASSFAGGGRTDTQYF. The CDR3 nucleotides read TGTGCCAGCAGCTTTGCGGGAGGGGGTCGCACAGATACGCAGTATTTT.

V and J are TRBV9 and TRBJ2-1; 11 nucleotides match TRBD2. The CDR3 contains 16 residues. With 1 base clipped from V and 6 bases from J, the junction kept 6 bases outside the gene matches. Germline V gene sequence: CDR1 SGDLS, CDR2 YYNGEE. The DNA of the CDR3 is TGTGCCAGCAGCGTATTAGCGGGAGGGCCAGGCAATGAGCAGTTCTTC. Protein: CASSVLAGGPGNEQFF.

This chain connects TRBV5-1 to TRBJ2-1; D may be TRBD1 (6 bases). V was pared by 0 bases and J by 6 bases, with 13 bases between. This CDR3 comprises 15 residues. Germline V lookup: CDR1 SGHRS, CDR2 YFSETQ. This CDR3 reads CASSLGDRSTNEQFF. The CDR3 DNA reads as TGCGCCAGCAGCTTGGGCGACAGGTCCACCAATGAGCAGTTCTTC.

The gene calls are TRBV5-1 and TRBJ2-1; TRBD2 aligns across 14 bases. J gave up 5 bases and V 8 bases, and 3 bases lay outside the gene matches. The CDR3 covers 14 residues. The germline V gene has CDR1 SGHRS and CDR2 YFSETQ. The CDR3 sequence: CASQTSGRDNEQFF. The DNA for the CDR3 is TGCGCCAGTCAGACTAGCGGGAGGGACAATGAGCAGTTCTTC. The entire variable domain, with the rest obtained from reference TRBV5-1 and TRBJ2-1, is as follows: KAGVTQTPRYLIKTRGQQVTLSCSPISGHRSVSWYQQTPGQGLQFLFEYFSETQRNKGNFPGRFSGRQFSNSRSEMNVSTLELGDSALYLCASQTSGRDNEQFFGPGTRLTVL.

V is TRBV29-1 and J is TRBJ2-7; D may be TRBD2 (5 bases). The V gene's germline CDR1 is SQVTM and CDR2 ANQGSEA. The CDR3 length is 13 residues. With 6 bases removed from V and 3 bases from J, the gap between germline ends came to 15 bases. Here the CDR3 reads CSVTIDGIYEQYF. The CDR3 nucleotides read TGCAGCGTGACTATAGACGGGATCTACGAGCAGTACTTC.

The chain is built from TRBV1 and TRBJ2-3; the table's D call, TRBD1, was not checked against the DNA. TRBV1 is a pseudogene. This CDR3 spans 19 amino acids. In DNA form, the CDR3 reads TGCACCAGCAGCCAAGAAGACTCCGGGACAGGGGGCAGCACAGATACGCAGTATTTT. It codes for CTSSQEDSGTGGSTDTQYF.

The chain combines TRBV7-2 with TRBJ2-7, with TRBD1 matching over 7 bases. The germline CDR1 and CDR2 sequences are SGHTA and FQGNSA. The V segment lost 0 bases and the J segment 7 bases; nucleotides outside the gene matches: 3. The CDR3 length is 13 residues. The chain's CDR3 is CASSLAGQREQYF. CDR3 DNA: TGTGCCAGCAGCTTAGCGGGACAGAGGGAGCAGTACTTC.

The chain couples TRBV5-4 to TRBJ1-4; D gene ambiguous. V gave up 0 bases and J gave up 0 bases, with 6 bases separating them. The CDR3 sequence is 15 residues long. The germline gives CDR1 SGHNT, CDR2 YYREEE (reference sequence). The CDR3 coding sequence is TGTGCCAGCAGCTTGGACGGAGCAACTAATGAAAAACTGTTTTTT. It yields the protein CASSLDGATNEKLFF.

The rearrangement links TRBV2 to TRBJ2-7, with 7 bases aligning to TRBD1. Germline V gives CDR1 SNHLY, CDR2 FYNNEI. The CDR3 length is 12 residues. With V trimmed by 10 bases and J by 2 bases, 5 bases remained unmatched. CDR3: CATRDRTYEQYF. In DNA, the CDR3 is TGTGCCACTCGGGACAGAACCTACGAGCAGTACTTC.

The rearrangement uses TRBV5-1 and TRBJ1-3, with 9 bases aligning to TRBD1. This CDR3 is built from 16 residues. The germline gives CDR1 SGHRS, CDR2 YFSETQ. The ends lost 3 bases at V and 4 bases at J; junction bases unmatched: 8. In DNA, the CDR3 is TGCGCCAGCAGCTCTCACAGGGGGCCAGGAGGAAACACCATATATTTT. Protein: CASSSHRGPGGNTIYF.

This chain joins TRBV5-1 and TRBJ1-2, with no clear D. The CDR3 consists of 13 residues. Per germline, CDR1 SGHRS and CDR2 YFSETQ. V gave up 4 bases and J gave up 5 bases, with 12 bases separating them. CDR3 nucleotides: TGCGCCAGCAGCCCCCCGTCAGCGTATGGCTACACCTTC. Translating it yields CASSPPSAYGYTF.

CDR3 in amino acids: CASSPTQLSSYEQYF. CDR3 nucleotides: TGTGCCAGCAGCCCGACTCAATTAAGCTCCTACGAGCAGTACTTC. The rearrangement uses TRBV7-2 and TRBJ2-7, with unresolved D. V was pared by 5 bases and J by 0 bases, with 14 bases between. CDR3 length: 15 residues. The germline V gene encodes CDR1 SGHTA and CDR2 FQGNSA.

The chain employs TRBV4-1 and TRBJ2-5, with 7 nucleotides matching TRBD2. J lost 0 bases, V lost 1 base, and 2 bases had no gene match. Germline V gives CDR1 MGHRA, CDR2 YSYEKL. The CDR3 has 15 residues. CDR3 protein: CASSQASGYQETQYF. CDR3 sequence (DNA): TGCGCCAGCAGCCAAGCTAGCGGCTACCAAGAGACCCAGTACTTC.

The V and J genes are TRBV19 and TRBJ2-5, with 8 bases that match TRBD2. V was pared by 5 bases and J by 4 bases, with 9 bases of the junction left unmatched. The CDR3 sequence is 15 residues long. Germline lookup yields CDR1 LNHDA and CDR2 SQIVND (reference sequence). The CDR3 is CASSPRTSLGETQYF. CDR3 coding DNA: TGTGCCAGTAGTCCCCGGACTAGCCTAGGAGAGACCCAGTACTTC.

V gene TRBV28 combines with J gene TRBJ2-7; perhaps TRBD1 as D (6 bases). Germline CDR1 MDHEN, CDR2 SYDVKM. CDR3 length: 15 amino acids. Trimming left V 6 bases short and J 0 bases short, with 15 bases between. The DNA of the CDR3 is TGTGCCAGCAGCCGGACGGACAGTCGCTCCTACGAGCAGTACTTC. This sequence encodes CASSRTDSRSYEQYF.

This CDR3 is CASRPRVRKTQYF. The CDR3 nucleotides read TGTGCCAGCAGACCGAGGGTTAGGAAGACCCAGTACTTC. This chain links TRBV11-3 with TRBJ2-5; D might be TRBD2 (5 bases). The ends were cut back, 6 bases at V and 6 bases at J, with 14 bases in the middle. Germline CDR1 is SGHNT and CDR2 is YENEEA. The CDR3 is made up of 13 amino acids.

J is TRBJ2-7 and V is TRBV6-1, with D uncertain. Germline values: CDR1 MNHNS, CDR2 SASEGT. The CDR3 totals 13 residues. The V gene lost 6 bases and the J gene lost 0 bases, with 9 bases spanning the gap. The CDR3 region is CASSATHSYEQYF. The DNA of the CDR3 is TGTGCCAGCAGCGCAACACACTCCTACGAGCAGTACTTC.

The rearrangement joins TRBV28 to TRBJ2-7, with 7 bases fitting TRBD1. CDR3 length equals 15 residues. Germline values: CDR1 MDHEN, CDR2 SYDVKM. Losses at the gene ends were 5 bases for V and 2 bases for J; bases not matched to a gene: 9. CDR3 sequence: CASSLHQGGPYEQYF. CDR3 in DNA: TGTGCCAGCAGTCTCCATCAAGGGGGCCCCTACGAGCAGTACTTC.

The chain couples TRBV14 to TRBJ1-1; D is possibly TRBD1 (6 bases). Germline CDR1 and CDR2: SGHDN and FVKESK. V was cut by 4 bases and J by 3 bases, with 33 bases left in between. CDR3 length equals 21 residues. Here the CDR3 DNA reads TGTGCCAGCAGCCCACCAAAGGGCGGGCTTAAATACGGACAGTCGGACACTGAAGCTTTCTTT. Amino acids: CASSPPKGGLKYGQSDTEAFF.

The gene calls are TRBV29-1 and TRBJ1-1, with a weak D call TRBD1 (5 bases). Germline loops: CDR1 SQVTM, CDR2 ANQGSEA. The CDR3 extends over 14 amino acids. The V end was cut by 6 bases, the J end by 5 bases, with 19 bases between. CDR3 coding DNA: TGCAGCGTAACCTTGGGGCGGGGGAGGACTGAAGCTTTCTTT. This sequence encodes CSVTLGRGRTEAFF. Full variable domain (remainder filled in from reference TRBV29-1 and TRBJ1-1): SAVISQKPSRDICQRGTSLTIQCQVDSQVTMMFWYRQQPGQSLTLIATANQGSEATYESGFVIDKFPISRPNLTFSTLTVSNMSPEDSSIYLCSVTLGRGRTEAFFGQGTRLTVV.